This T cell receptor (beta chain) was profiled in a study of blood T cells in healthy people across ages. The CDR3 runs to 17 residues. Trimming pared 3 bases from V and 1 base from J, leaving 19 bases between. Germline V gives CDR1 DFQATT, CDR2 SNEGSKA (reference sequence). The use of a sample-barcoded 5' primer and a J-beta primer mix characterized a second PCR of 7 to 11 cycles. TCRdb reanalysed the 5' RACE reads using MiXCR and keeps one entry per CDR3 protein. This sample has hundreds of thousands of distinct CDR3 sequences, with 40% to 50% found just once. Specimen: blood. This chain uses TRBV20-1 with TRBJ2-1, with a weak D call TRBD2 (6 bases). The clonotype originates from an elderly man in good health. The CDR3, as DNA: TGCAGTGCTAGGGGACGTTTGGGGGGACCTTCCTACAATGAGCAGTTCTTC. It is translated as CSARGRLGGPSYNEQFF.